This passage covers 30 T cell receptor beta chains from one sample sequenced in a study of T-cell memory formation after mild COVID-19. TCRdb recomputed calls from the 5' RACE reads with MiXCR, one row per CDR3 protein. The sample holds 150,000 to 200,000 distinct CDR3 sequences, 16% seen once. Source material: PBMCs or a T cell subset sorted from them (not recorded which). The receptor set was obtained from an adult woman who had mild COVID-19 (a few samples of this study predate the infection). Cell type and time point are not known.

This clonotype was picked up a small number of times. This rearrangement joins TRBV7-8 to TRBJ2-2, with D perhaps given as TRBD1 or TRBD2 (5 bases each). V lost 5 bases and J 5 bases, leaving 27 bases between the germline ends. The CDR3 runs to 19 residues. Germline values: CDR1 SGHVS, CDR2 FQNEAQ. The CDR3 loop reads CASSPGWGPLGAVTGELFF. Written as DNA, the CDR3 is TGTGCCAGCAGCCCCGGATGGGGCCCACTAGGGGCGGTGACCGGGGAGCTGTTTTTT.

This clonotype was counted between two and nine times. The chain employs TRBV2 and TRBJ2-1, with 10 nucleotides matching TRBD2. The germline V gene has CDR1 SNHLY and CDR2 FYNNEI. The CDR3 has 17 amino acids. The V and J ends lost 5 bases and 0 bases, in that order; junction bases with no gene match: 7. The CDR3 region is CASSPRSGRSSYNEQFF. CDR3 sequence (DNA): TGTGCCAGCAGTCCCCGTAGCGGGAGGAGCTCCTACAATGAGCAGTTCTTC.

This chain uses TRBV19 with TRBJ2-2, with TRBD1 matching 8 bases. V trimming: 7 bases; J trimming: 5 bases; junction bases outside the gene matches: 12. Per the germline V gene, CDR1 is LNHDA and CDR2 is SQIVND (reference sequence). The CDR3 consists of 16 residues. The CDR3 here is CASTSKDRARTGELFF. The CDR3 DNA is TGTGCCAGTACCTCAAAGGACAGGGCGAGGACCGGGGAGCTGTTTTTT. The complete variable domain, with remaining parts taken from reference TRBV19 and TRBJ2-2, reads DGGITQSPKYLFRKEGQNVTLSCEQNLNHDAMYWYRQDPGQGLRLIYYSQIVNDFQKGDIAEGYSVSREKKESFPLTVTSAQKNPTAFYLCASTSKDRARTGELFFGEGSRLTVL.

This clonotype was counted a few times. The chain links TRBV3-1 to TRBJ1-2; weak D call: TRBD1 (5 bases). V gave up 5 bases and J gave up 3 bases, with 10 bases separating them. This CDR3 is 13 amino acids long. CDR1 is LGHDT, CDR2 YNNKEL, per germline (reference sequence). The CDR3 region has the DNA TGTGCCAGCAGCACTGACAGTGACTATGGCTACACCTTC. Its translation is CASSTDSDYGYTF.

The CDR3 loop is CASSGGRPTYEQYF. In DNA, the CDR3 is TGTGCCAGCAGTGGGGGGCGGCCGACCTACGAGCAGTACTTC. The rearrangement joins TRBV2 to TRBJ2-7; D is possibly TRBD1 (6 bases). CDR3 length: 14 residues. Trimming pared 4 bases from V and 2 bases from J, leaving 12 bases between. Germline CDR1 is SNHLY and CDR2 is FYNNEI.

This clonotype appeared a few times. A junction boundary mismatches the germline segment, possibly from a read error. This chain joins TRBV7-7 and TRBJ2-1; 7 bases are shared with TRBD2. This CDR3 has 15 residues. Germline CDR1 and CDR2: SSHAT and FNYEAQ (reference sequence). The CDR3 bases are TGTGCTAGCAGCTTAGTTGCGGGAGCTGACAATGAGCAGTTCTTC. This gives the protein CASSLVAGADNEQFF.

This chain uses TRBV24-1 with TRBJ1-5, with 9 bases that match TRBD1. V gave up 9 bases and J gave up 6 bases; unmatched junction bases: 8. Germline CDR1 is KGHDR and CDR2 is SFDVKD. The CDR3 is 14 amino acids. This CDR3 is CATQGGQGTQPQHF. As DNA, the CDR3 is TGTGCCACCCAAGGGGGACAGGGTACTCAGCCCCAGCATTTT.

This sequence joins TRBV24-1 and TRBJ2-5; D tentatively reads TRBD1 or TRBD2 (6 bases each). The germline V gene has CDR1 KGHDR and CDR2 SFDVKD. The CDR3 runs 16 residues. Between the trimmed V and J ends, which lost 4 bases and 4 bases, there was a span of 18 bases. This CDR3 is CATSDPGAVGRETQYF. The CDR3 DNA is TGTGCCACCAGTGACCCGGGGGCAGTAGGAAGAGAGACCCAGTACTTC.

This clonotype was seen more than once but under ten times. The V gene is TRBV6-1, the J gene TRBJ1-6, with TRBD1 identical over 7 bases. There are 15 residues in the CDR3. Germline-derived CDR1 and CDR2 are MNHNS and SASEGT. The V gene end was trimmed by 4 bases and the J gene end by 6 bases; junction bases not matched to a gene: 6. As DNA, the CDR3 is TGTGCCAGCAGTGTCGGGACAGCGATTAATTCACCCCTCCACTTT. This sequence encodes CASSVGTAINSPLHF.

This clonotype was counted ten times or more. The rearrangement uses TRBV7-9 and TRBJ2-1; D unclear. The CDR3 totals 15 residues. In germline, CDR1 is SEHNR, CDR2 FQNEAQ (reference sequence). V gave up 1 base and J gave up 10 bases, with 17 bases separating them. This CDR3 reads CASSLDALRSSEQFF. The CDR3 DNA follows: TGTGCCAGCAGCTTAGACGCCTTACGCAGTAGCGAGCAGTTCTTC.

V gene TRBV3-1 combines with J gene TRBJ1-1; the D gene is possibly TRBD1 (5 bases). The length of the CDR3 is 13 residues. Germline V gene lookup returns CDR1 LGHDT and CDR2 YNNKEL (reference sequence). V was pared by 4 bases and J by 9 bases, with 15 bases between. CDR3 coding DNA: TGTGCCAGCAGCCTTAGCGACGGGACGAAAGCTTTCTTT. Its protein product is CASSLSDGTKAFF. Together with reference TRBV3-1 and TRBJ1-1, the CDR3 gives the full variable domain: DTAVSQTPKYLVTQMGNDKSIKCEQNLGHDTMYWYKQDSKKFLKIMFSYNNKELIINETVPNRFSPKSPDKAHLNLHINSLELGDSAVYFCASSLSDGTKAFFGQGTRLTVV.

Here the CDR3 reads CAVRGSETQYF. The CDR3 nucleotides read TGTGCCGTAAGAGGTAGCGAGACCCAGTACTTC. The chain employs TRBV10-3 and TRBJ2-5; D unclear. Looked up from germline, CDR1 is ENHRY and CDR2 is SYGVKD. This CDR3 contains 11 residues. Trimming pared 11 bases from V and 5 bases from J, leaving 12 bases between.

The genes are TRBV6-2 or TRBV6-3 and TRBJ2-3; TRBD2 matches at 10 bases. The CDR3 runs to 14 residues. V dropped 6 bases and J dropped 6; count of bases not matched to a gene: 6. In germline, CDR1 is MNHEY, CDR2 SVGEGT. For the CDR3, the DNA is TGTGCCAGCAGCCCTAGCGGGAGCCTCGATACGCAGTATTTT. Its translation is CASSPSGSLDTQYF.

This clonotype was seen a few times. This chain links TRBV5-1 with TRBJ2-1; the D call may be TRBD1 or TRBD2 (5 bases each). Germline assignment: CDR1 SGHRS and CDR2 YFSETQ. The CDR3 has 14 residues. Trimming shortened V by 0 bases and J by 6 bases, and 10 bases separated the two germline ends. The CDR3 protein is CASSLVAGSNEQFF. CDR3 coding DNA: TGCGCCAGCAGCTTGGTAGCAGGGAGCAATGAGCAGTTCTTC.

Many counts were recorded for this clonotype. The chain has TRBV20-1 and TRBJ1-5; no clear D. This CDR3 is 12 amino acids long. Between the trimmed V and J ends, which lost 5 bases and 7 bases, there was a span of 12 bases. The germline V gene has CDR1 DFQATT and CDR2 SNEGSKA (reference sequence). The CDR3: CSAFYREQPQHF. CDR3 coding DNA: TGCAGTGCTTTCTATCGGGAGCAGCCCCAGCATTTT.

This clonotype has more than one count but fewer than ten. This rearrangement joins TRBV7-9 to TRBJ1-5, with 7 positions matching TRBD1. J gave up 3 bases and V 2 bases, and 4 bases lay outside the gene matches. Germline values: CDR1 SEHNR, CDR2 FQNEAQ (reference sequence). The CDR3 contains 15 residues. CDR3 loop: CASSLTTGNNQPQHF. CDR3 bases: TGTGCCAGCAGCTTAACGACAGGGAACAATCAGCCCCAGCATTTT. The full variable domain, with the rest looked up from reference TRBV7-9 and TRBJ1-5, is DTGVSQNPRHKITKRGQNVTFRCDPISEHNRLYWYRQTLGQGPEFLTYFQNEAQLEKSRLLSDRFSAERPKGSFSTLEIQRTEQGDSAMYLCASSLTTGNNQPQHFGDGTRLSIL.

This clonotype has only a few counts. The chain is built from TRBV5-1 and TRBJ1-1, with TRBD1 matching 10 bases. Trimming took 4 bases from V and 5 from J; bases not matched to a gene: 8. Germline CDR1 and CDR2: SGHRS and YFSETQ. The CDR3 covers 15 residues. CDR3 region: CASSPDRGRGTEAFF. The CDR3 DNA is TGCGCCAGCAGCCCAGACAGGGGGCGAGGGACTGAAGCTTTCTTT.

The chain has TRBV7-2 and TRBJ1-3; D not certain. The length of the CDR3 is 15 residues. CDR1 and CDR2 (germline): SGHTA, FQGNSA. Trimming removed 3 bases at V and 2 bases at J, with 11 bases between. In nucleotides, the CDR3 is TGTGCCAGCAGCTTGACTCGTGTCACTGGAAACACCATATATTTT. Residues: CASSLTRVTGNTIYF.

This clonotype was detected a few times. The chain combines TRBV5-1 with TRBJ2-2; TRBD1 aligns across 8 bases. Trimming removed 5 bases from V and 6 bases from J; junction bases left unmatched: 6. CDR1 is SGHRS, CDR2 YFSETQ, per germline. This CDR3 is 14 amino acids long. The CDR3 bases are TGCGCCAGCAGGGACAGGGATGAGGCCGGGGAGCTGTTTTTT. It yields the protein CASRDRDEAGELFF.

In its sample, this clonotype was seen a few times. V usage is TRBV5-4 and J usage is TRBJ1-1, with D hard to call. V lost 2 bases to trimming and J lost 1 base, with 9 bases between them. The CDR3 consists of 14 residues. Germline values: CDR1 SGHNT, CDR2 YYREEE (reference sequence). In nucleotides, the CDR3 is TGTGCCAGCAGCTTTCCGGGCCAGAACACTGAAGCTTTCTTT. This sequence encodes CASSFPGQNTEAFF.

This clonotype appeared a few times. The rearrangement joins TRBV2 to TRBJ1-6; no clear D gene. Germline V gene lookup returns CDR1 SNHLY and CDR2 FYNNEI. V was cut by 3 bases and J by 10 bases, with 16 bases left in between. This CDR3 has 15 amino acids. DNA for the CDR3: TGTGCCAGCAGTGAGGGCTCGGGGAGGAGATCACCCCTCCACTTT. This encodes CASSEGSGRRSPLHF. Based on the CDR3 plus reference TRBV2 and TRBJ1-6, the full variable domain is EPEVTQTPSHQVTQMGQEVILRCVPISNHLYFYWYRQILGQKVEFLVSFYNNEISEKSEIFDDQFSVERPDGSNFTLKIRSTKLEDSAMYFCASSEGSGRRSPLHFGNGTRLTVT.

This CDR3 reads CASSQLGLKTDTQYF. The CDR3 region has the DNA TGCGCCAGCAGCCAACTGGGACTGAAAACAGATACGCAGTATTTT. The chain joins TRBV4-1 to TRBJ2-3; perhaps TRBD2 as D (6 bases). CDR3 length equals 15 residues. V lost 2 bases and J 3 bases, leaving 12 bases between the germline ends. The V gene's germline CDR1 is MGHRA and CDR2 YSYEKL.

This clonotype has more than one count but fewer than ten. This chain connects TRBV27 to TRBJ1-2; 7 bases are shared with TRBD1. The V segment lost 3 bases and the J segment 2 bases; nucleotides outside the gene matches: 3. Germline V CDR1 and CDR2: MNHEY, SMNVEV (reference sequence). This CDR3 region has 14 residues. The CDR3 DNA reads TGTGCCAGCAGTTTTGGCAGGGGGAACTATGGCTACACCTTC. Residues: CASSFGRGNYGYTF.

V and J are TRBV24-1 and TRBJ2-5, with TRBD1 matching over 7 bases. J lost 5 bases, V lost 8 bases, and 4 bases had no gene match. CDR1 and CDR2 (germline): KGHDR, SFDVKD. This CDR3 region has 12 residues. The CDR3 DNA reads as TGTGCCACCAAGGGACAGACGGAGACCCAGTACTTC. This translates into CATKGQTETQYF.

The table lists this clonotype with a few counts. The CDR3 DNA sequence: TGTGCCAGCAGTTTATCCACAGAACTAAGATCACCCTACGAGCAGTACTTC. As protein: CASSLSTELRSPYEQYF. The chain recombines TRBV27 with TRBJ2-7; no definite D call. Deletions cut 0 bases from V and 2 bases from J, with 17 bases between. Germline-derived CDR1 and CDR2 are MNHEY and SMNVEV (reference sequence). The CDR3 loop spans 17 amino acids.

This clonotype was seen only a few times. The chain carries TRBV5-1 and TRBJ2-7; D may be TRBD1 (6 bases). CDR3 length: 14 amino acids. Germline assignment: CDR1 SGHRS and CDR2 YFSETQ. The V gene lost 1 base and the J gene lost 3 bases, with 11 bases spanning the gap. CDR3 coding DNA: TGCGCCAGCAGCTTGACAGGGATGGACTACGAGCAGTACTTC. Translating gives CASSLTGMDYEQYF. The whole variable domain, remainder taken from reference TRBV5-1 and TRBJ2-7, is KAGVTQTPRYLIKTRGQQVTLSCSPISGHRSVSWYQQTPGQGLQFLFEYFSETQRNKGNFPGRFSGRQFSNSRSEMNVSTLELGDSALYLCASSLTGMDYEQYFGPGTRLTVT.

The chain couples TRBV7-2 to TRBJ2-6; D unclear. CDR3 length equals 17 residues. Germline CDR1 and CDR2: SGHTA and FQGNSA. V lost 1 base to trimming and J lost 3 bases, with 13 bases between them. CDR3 sequence reads: CASSLEYLSGGANVLTF. CDR3 sequence (DNA): TGTGCCAGCAGCTTAGAGTATCTCTCTGGTGGGGCCAACGTCCTGACTTTC. Together with reference TRBV7-2 and TRBJ2-6, the CDR3 gives the full variable domain: GAGVSQSPSNKVTEKGKDVELRCDPISGHTALYWYRQSLGQGLEFLIYFQGNSAPDKSGLPSDRFSAERTGGSVSTLTIQRTQQEDSAVYLCASSLEYLSGGANVLTFGAGSRLTVL.

This clonotype has just a few counts. V usage is TRBV7-3 and J usage is TRBJ2-2; possible D gene TRBD2, 5 bases. Trimming pared 4 bases from V and 6 bases from J, leaving 9 bases between. The CDR3 is made up of 13 amino acids. Germline V gene data show CDR1 as SGHTA and CDR2 as FQGTGA. As DNA, the CDR3 is TGTGCCAGCAGCTCAACTAGTTCCGGGGAGCTGTTTTTT. Residues: CASSSTSSGELFF.

The chain carries TRBV12-3 or TRBV12-4 and TRBJ2-7, with TRBD2 as a possible D gene (6 bases). The V end was cut by 8 bases, the J end by 5 bases, with 16 bases between. The length of the CDR3 is 13 residues. CDR3 sequence: CASLSGFTDEQYF. CDR3 coding DNA: TGTGCCAGCCTAAGCGGGTTTACGGACGAGCAGTACTTC.

V gene TRBV4-3 combines with J gene TRBJ2-3, with 12 bases aligning to TRBD2. Germline V gene data show CDR1 as LGHNA and CDR2 as YSLEER. This CDR3 spans 16 amino acids. The ends lost 4 bases at V and 4 bases at J; junction bases unmatched: 6. CDR3 sequence: CASSPSTSGRSDTQYF. The CDR3 bases are TGCGCCAGCAGCCCTTCCACTAGCGGGAGGTCAGATACGCAGTATTTT.